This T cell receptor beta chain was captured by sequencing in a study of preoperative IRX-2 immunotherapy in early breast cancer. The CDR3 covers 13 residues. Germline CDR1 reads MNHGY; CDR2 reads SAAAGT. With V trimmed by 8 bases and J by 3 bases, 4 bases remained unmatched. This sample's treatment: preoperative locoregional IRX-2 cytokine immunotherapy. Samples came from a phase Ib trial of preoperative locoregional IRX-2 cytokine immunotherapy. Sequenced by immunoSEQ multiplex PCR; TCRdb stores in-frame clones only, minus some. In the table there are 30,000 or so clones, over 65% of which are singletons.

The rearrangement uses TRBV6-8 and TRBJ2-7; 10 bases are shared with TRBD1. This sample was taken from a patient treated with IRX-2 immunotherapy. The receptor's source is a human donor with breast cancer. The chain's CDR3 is CASRTGGDYEQYF. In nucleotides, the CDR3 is TGTGCCAGCCGGACAGGGGGGGACTACGAGCAGTACTTC.